Following are 32 T cell receptor beta chains from one sample sequenced in a study of blood T cell repertoires in COVID-19. Produced via immunoSEQ multiplex PCR; TCRdb's table is partial and in-frame only. This table holds 50,000 to 70,000 clones, almost 80% found once. The sequencing sample was made of peripheral blood. All receptors derive from a man in his fifties or sixties with acute or convalescent COVID-19.

The chain carries TRBV6-4 and TRBJ2-6; TRBD1 might be the D (5 bases). Germline-derived CDR1 and CDR2 are MRHNA and SNTAGT. V was cut by 2 bases and J by 3 bases, with 5 bases left in between. The CDR3 is 14 residues long. This CDR3 is CASSDRGGANVLTF. The CDR3 coding sequence is TGTGCCAGCAGTGACAGGGGTGGGGCCAACGTCCTGACTTTC.

The sample holds one count of this clone. The chain carries TRBV5-1 and TRBJ2-2; 10 bases map to TRBD2. This CDR3 is built from 17 residues. The V gene end was trimmed by 4 bases and the J gene end by 6 bases; junction bases not matched to a gene: 12. CDR1 and CDR2 (germline): SGHRS, YFSETQ. The CDR3 loop reads CASSLEILAGAPGELFF. The CDR3 DNA sequence: TGCGCCAGCAGCCTAGAGATCCTAGCGGGAGCCCCCGGGGAGCTGTTTTTT.

This chain's CDR3 is CASRPLAGEETQYF. The CDR3 DNA is TGTGCCAGCAGGCCCCTAGCGGGGGAAGAGACCCAGTACTTC. The V call is TRBV2, the J call TRBJ2-5; 10 bases map to TRBD2. This CDR3 spans 14 amino acids. V lost 6 bases to trimming and J lost 3 bases; unmatched junction nucleotides: 4. Germline values: CDR1 SNHLY, CDR2 FYNNEI.

This clone has only a few counts. The chain carries TRBV4-1 and TRBJ1-5; 8 nucleotides line up with TRBD1. The J segment lost 3 bases and the V segment lost 2 bases, leaving 9 bases of the junction unmatched. The CDR3 runs to 17 residues. The germline V gene has CDR1 MGHRA and CDR2 YSYEKL. The CDR3 DNA reads TGCGCCAGCAGCCAAAGTAGTTCCAGGGGGCCCAATCAGCCCCAGCATTTT. Its protein is CASSQSSSRGPNQPQHF.

The chain carries TRBV12-3 or TRBV12-4 and TRBJ1-2; D gene unclear. The germline V and J ends were trimmed by 3 bases and 4 bases, with 9 bases remaining between them. The CDR3 runs 13 residues. The CDR3 bases are TGTGCCAGCAGTTTTCTGGACTTCTATGGCTACACCTTC. Translated, it gives CASSFLDFYGYTF.

This chain connects TRBV4-2 to TRBJ1-5, with TRBD1 matching 7 bases. The CDR3 totals 16 residues. V trimming: 1 base; J trimming: 0 bases; junction bases outside the gene matches: 3. CDR1 and CDR2 (germline): LGHNA, YNFKEQ. Here the CDR3 reads CASSQGTGNSNQPQHF. The CDR3 DNA sequence: TGTGCCAGCAGCCAAGGGACAGGAAATAGCAATCAGCCCCAGCATTTT.

This clone was counted a single time. The V call is TRBV10-2, the J call TRBJ1-5, with a tentative D call TRBD1 (5 bases). The ends were cut back, 4 bases at V and 1 base at J, with 11 bases in the middle. This CDR3 has 15 residues. CDR1 and CDR2 (germline): WSHSY, SAAADI. The CDR3 protein is CASSGFDRSNQPQHF. The CDR3 region has the DNA TGCGCCAGCAGTGGTTTCGACAGAAGCAATCAGCCCCAGCATTTT.

This clone was seen a handful of times. The V and J genes are TRBV29-1 and TRBJ1-4; TRBD1 aligns across 7 bases. The CDR3 is 13 residues long. From germline, CDR1 is SQVTM and CDR2 ANQGSEA. The J segment lost 7 bases and the V segment lost 5 bases, leaving 7 bases of the junction unmatched. In nucleotides, the CDR3 is TGCAGCGTTCAACAGGGGCGCGGTGAAAAACTGTTTTTT. It encodes CSVQQGRGEKLFF.

The J gene is TRBJ2-1, the V gene TRBV9, with a weak D call TRBD1 (7 bases). V lost 4 bases to trimming and J lost 4 bases, with 12 bases between them. Looked up from germline, CDR1 is SGDLS and CDR2 is YYNGEE. The CDR3 spans 14 residues. For the CDR3, the DNA is TGTGCCAGCAGCCCAGGGGGGTCATACAATGAGCAGTTCTTC. Translation gives CASSPGGSYNEQFF.

The V and J genes are TRBV24-1 and TRBJ2-2, with TRBD2 matching over 8 bases. The V and J ends lost 6 bases and 8 bases, in that order; junction bases with no gene match: 4. The CDR3 consists of 13 residues. CDR1 is KGHDR and CDR2 is SFDVKD in the germline V gene. DNA of the CDR3: TGTGCCACCAGTACGGGGGGGAAGGGGGAGCTGTTTTTT. It is translated as CATSTGGKGELFF.

About this clone: The junction does not match germline at one end; this may be a read error. The rearrangement links TRBV7-7 to TRBJ2-3; D is uncertain. CDR3 length: 13 residues. Per the germline V gene, CDR1 is SSHAT and CDR2 is FNYEAQ (reference sequence). CDR3 loop: CASSLEPTDTQYF. CDR3 DNA: TGTGCTAGCAGCTTAGAGCCCACAGATACGCAGTATTTT.

The genes are TRBV5-5 and TRBJ1-1; D unresolved. From germline, CDR1 is SGHKS and CDR2 YYEKEE (reference sequence). The CDR3 covers 17 residues. Trimming removed 0 bases from V and 0 bases from J, with 15 bases in between. CDR3 in amino acids: CASSLGQVERLNTEAFF. As DNA, the CDR3 is TGTGCCAGCAGCTTGGGGCAGGTGGAACGTTTGAACACTGAAGCTTTCTTT.

The V and J genes are TRBV4-2 and TRBJ1-6; D might be TRBD1 (5 bases). The length of the CDR3 is 15 residues. The ends were cut back, 0 bases at V and 8 bases at J, with 11 bases in the middle. Germline V lookup: CDR1 LGHNA, CDR2 YNFKEQ. The CDR3 DNA reads as TGTGCCAGCAGCCAAGATGGGGCGGCGTATTCACCCCTCCACTTT. Translating gives CASSQDGAAYSPLHF.

The rearrangement joins TRBV6-5 to TRBJ1-1; D is undetermined. V lost 4 bases to trimming and J lost 4 bases, with 10 bases between them. Per germline, CDR1 MNHEY and CDR2 SVGAGI. The CDR3 length is 13 residues. The CDR3 sequence is CASSLRGFTEAFF. CDR3 DNA sequence: TGTGCCAGCAGTTTAAGAGGGTTCACTGAAGCTTTCTTT.

The rearrangement links TRBV27 to TRBJ2-3; 9 bases agree with TRBD2. The CDR3 is 14 residues long. CDR1 is MNHEY, CDR2 SMNVEV, per germline (reference sequence). V shed 6 bases, J shed 8 bases, and the junction held 9 bases outside the gene matches. The CDR3 nucleotides are TGTGCCAGCAGGCAGCGGGGGGCCCATAGTACGCAGTATTTT. It codes for CASRQRGAHSTQYF.

The chain uses TRBV29-1 and TRBJ1-4; maybe TRBD1 (5 bases). This CDR3 spans 13 amino acids. Germline CDR1 is SQVTM and CDR2 is ANQGSEA. The ends were cut back, 6 bases at V and 7 bases at J, with 15 bases in the middle. The CDR3 reads CSVGSSGGEKLFF. CDR3 nucleotides: TGCAGCGTCGGGTCCAGCGGGGGTGAAAAACTGTTTTTT.

V gene TRBV5-4 combines with J gene TRBJ2-5, with TRBD1 matching over 8 bases. The CDR3 loop spans 16 amino acids. Unmatched junction bases numbered 12, after V lost 3 bases and J lost 5 bases. Germline CDR1 reads SGHNT; CDR2 reads YYREEE (reference sequence). Here the CDR3 DNA reads TGTGCCAGCAGCTCCCAAGCGGCAGGGGGCAGGGAGACCCAGTACTTC. It encodes CASSSQAAGGRETQYF.

The V call is TRBV11-2, the J call TRBJ2-4, with TRBD1 matching over 7 bases. There are 14 residues in the CDR3. V dropped 3 bases and J dropped 8; count of bases not matched to a gene: 7. Germline loops: CDR1 SGHAT, CDR2 FQNNGV. CDR3 sequence (DNA): TGTGCCAGCAGCTTCGGGACAGTCAACGACATTCAGTACTTC. This sequence encodes CASSFGTVNDIQYF.

With regard to this clone: Other DNA sequences in this specimen translate into the identical CDR3. This chain uses TRBV29-1 with TRBJ2-7; TRBD1 is a possible D gene (5 bases). Germline V gene sequence: CDR1 SQVTM, CDR2 ANQGSEA. The CDR3 runs to 12 residues. The V end lost 2 bases, the J end lost 0 bases, and 5 bases lay between the germline ends. CDR3 loop: CSVETGSYEQYF. CDR3 in DNA: TGCAGCGTTGAAACAGGCTCCTACGAGCAGTACTTC.

As DNA, the CDR3 is TGTGCCAGCACGGGGGACAGGGCGCGTGGGGCCAACGTCCTGACTTTC. This translates into CASTGDRARGANVLTF. V usage is TRBV6-6 and J usage is TRBJ2-6, with TRBD1 matching 9 bases. The junction had 7 bases not matched to a gene; V was cut back by 7 bases and J by 3 bases. There are 16 residues in the CDR3. Germline lookup yields CDR1 MNHNY and CDR2 SVGAGI (reference sequence).

The chain couples TRBV27 to TRBJ1-1, with unresolved D. CDR3 length: 13 amino acids. The germline gives CDR1 MNHEY, CDR2 SMNVEV (reference sequence). Trimming shortened V by 5 bases and J by 7 bases, and 14 bases separated the two germline ends. The CDR3 reads CASSPSRRNEAFF. The CDR3 nucleotides are TGTGCCAGCAGTCCATCCCGCAGGAATGAAGCTTTCTTT.

The rearrangement uses TRBV19 and TRBJ1-2; TRBD1 agrees at 8 bases. Trimming took 3 bases from V and 4 from J; bases not matched to a gene: 4. Germline values: CDR1 LNHDA, CDR2 SQIVND (reference sequence). This CDR3 has 14 residues. In DNA form, the CDR3 reads TGTGCCAGTAGTATCGGACAGGGTCCCTATGGCTACACCTTC. This gives the protein CASSIGQGPYGYTF.

The chain joins TRBV2 to TRBJ2-6; a weak D match, TRBD2 (6 bases). Trimming took off 6 bases at V and 1 base at J, with 13 bases between the two ends. The germline V gene has CDR1 SNHLY and CDR2 FYNNEI. The CDR3 is made up of 16 amino acids. CDR3 sequence: CASSPGLNSGANVLTF. CDR3 coding DNA: TGTGCCAGCAGCCCGGGACTGAATTCTGGGGCCAACGTCCTGACTTTC.

The chain is built from TRBV2 and TRBJ1-5, with D perhaps TRBD1 (6 bases). This CDR3 comprises 16 residues. The germline V gene has CDR1 SNHLY and CDR2 FYNNEI. Trimming took 2 bases from V and 5 from J, leaving 16 bases between them. The DNA of the CDR3 is TGTGCCAGCAGTGAAAACAGGGAAGTTTTGGATCAGCCCCAGCATTTT. It is translated as CASSENREVLDQPQHF.

This chain connects TRBV5-1 to TRBJ1-2; TRBD1 matches at 7 bases. Germline CDR1 SGHRS, CDR2 YFSETQ. Trimming cost V 3 bases and J 10 bases; bases outside gene matches: 12. The CDR3 runs 14 residues. CDR3 in amino acids: CASSSGDSSSFYTF. The CDR3 DNA follows: TGCGCCAGCAGCTCCGGGGACAGCTCATCTTTCTACACCTTC.

This chain connects TRBV6-5 to TRBJ1-6; no clear D gene. Trimming left V 7 bases short and J 10 bases short, with 14 bases between. This CDR3 region has 13 residues. The V gene's germline CDR1 is MNHEY and CDR2 SVGAGI. The CDR3 reads CASKEGIRSPLHF. The CDR3 bases are TGTGCCAGCAAAGAGGGAATCAGGTCACCCCTCCACTTT.

The chain couples TRBV5-8 to TRBJ2-1, with a tentative D call TRBD1 (6 bases). The V gene lost 5 bases and the J gene lost 15 bases, with 15 bases spanning the gap. CDR1 and CDR2 from the germline V gene are SGHTS and YDEGEE. The CDR3 runs to 11 residues. Here the CDR3 DNA reads TGTGCCAGCAGAAAAAGGGACAAGGGGTTCTTC. The encoded protein is CASRKRDKGFF.

This clone has more than one count but fewer than ten. CDR3 nucleotide sequence: TGTGCCAGCAGCGAGACGATTACAGGGGGAGCAGATACGCAGTATTTT. Translation gives CASSETITGGADTQYF. J is TRBJ2-3 and V is TRBV9, with 8 bases lining up with TRBD1. Looked up from germline, CDR1 is SGDLS and CDR2 is YYNGEE. V gave up 3 bases and J gave up 4 bases; unmatched junction bases: 10. The CDR3 runs to 16 residues.

The chain recombines TRBV28 with TRBJ1-1, with D possibly TRBD1 on 6 matching bases. Trimming stripped 4 bases from V and 0 bases from J, with 9 bases between. In germline, CDR1 is MDHEN, CDR2 SYDVKM. CDR3 length: 14 residues. DNA of the CDR3: TGTGCCAGCAGTTATCAGGGGATGAACACTGAAGCTTTCTTT. Its protein product is CASSYQGMNTEAFF. Full variable domain (remainder filled in from reference TRBV28 and TRBJ1-1): DVKVTQSSRYLVKRTGEKVFLECVQDMDHENMFWYRQDPGLGLRLIYFSYDVKMKEKGDIPEGYSVSREKKERFSLILESASTNQTSMYLCASSYQGMNTEAFFGQGTRLTVV.

The chain carries TRBV5-6 and TRBJ1-2, with D possibly being TRBD1 (6 bases). The CDR3 runs to 13 residues. V dropped 4 bases and J dropped 7 bases, with 14 bases sitting between them. CDR1 and CDR2 (germline): SGHDT, YYEEEE. This chain's CDR3 is CASSGSPGAGYTF. CDR3 DNA sequence: TGTGCCAGCAGCGGGAGCCCAGGGGCTGGCTACACCTTC.

The gene calls are TRBV28 and TRBJ2-4; D not resolved. The V and J ends lost 7 bases and 5 bases respectively, with 9 bases between them. Germline CDR1 MDHEN, CDR2 SYDVKM. This CDR3 is built from 12 residues. CDR3 in DNA: TGTGCCAGCATAACAGCAGAAAACATTCAGTACTTC. Translation: CASITAENIQYF. Combining the CDR3 with reference TRBV28 and TRBJ2-4 gives the whole variable domain DVKVTQSSRYLVKRTGEKVFLECVQDMDHENMFWYRQDPGLGLRLIYFSYDVKMKEKGDIPEGYSVSREKKERFSLILESASTNQTSMYLCASITAENIQYFGAGTRLSVL.

This clone was detected once. The rearrangement uses TRBV7-9 and TRBJ1-2; D not certain. V lost 7 bases, J lost 8 bases, and 14 bases lay in between. This CDR3 is built from 12 residues. Germline values: CDR1 SEHNR, CDR2 FQNEAQ (reference sequence). CDR3 coding DNA: TGTGCCAGCAAGGCAGAGGCGGGAGGCTACACCTTC. It is translated as CASKAEAGGYTF.